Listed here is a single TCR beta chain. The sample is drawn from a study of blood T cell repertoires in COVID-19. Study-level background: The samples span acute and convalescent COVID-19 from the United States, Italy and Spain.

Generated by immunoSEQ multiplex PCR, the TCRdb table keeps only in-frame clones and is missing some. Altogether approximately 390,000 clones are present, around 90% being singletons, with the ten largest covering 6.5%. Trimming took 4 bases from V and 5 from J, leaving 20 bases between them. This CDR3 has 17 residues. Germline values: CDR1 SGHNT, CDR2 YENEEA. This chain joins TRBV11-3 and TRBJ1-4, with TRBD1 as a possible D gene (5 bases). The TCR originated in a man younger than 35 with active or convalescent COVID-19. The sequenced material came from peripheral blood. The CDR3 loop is CASSSMGPGLQNEKLFF. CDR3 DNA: TGTGCCAGCAGCTCGATGGGGCCGGGACTGCAGAATGAAAAACTGTTTTTT.